This T cell receptor beta chain was recorded in a study of blood T cells in healthy people across ages. The V segment lost 1 base and the J segment 4 bases; nucleotides outside the gene matches: 7. The CDR3 length is 15 residues. Germline CDR1 SQVTM, CDR2 ANQGSEA. Points on this clonotype: Its antigen is unidentified.

Regarding the study as a whole: Since the PBMCs were unsorted, naive and antigen-experienced cells could not be conclusively compared. Investigators viewed diversity estimates from one million T cells as underestimates, the study reported.

PCR was performed a second time for about 6 to 12 cycles using a sample-barcoded 5' primer and a J-beta primer mix. Per sample, CDR3-containing paired-end reads numbered at least 2.5 million. One entry per CDR3 protein, called by TCRdb with MiXCR from the 5' RACE reads. Of roughly 410,000 distinct CDR3 sequences detected, about 52% appear once; the ten largest clones hold about 54%. The chain has TRBV29-1 and TRBJ2-3; 8 bases are shared with TRBD2. The receptor's source is a man in his fifties or sixties in good health. The sequenced sample consisted of blood. As DNA, the CDR3 is TGCAGCGTTGAAGGCGGGGGGATTTTACCAGATACGCAGTATTTT. Translation gives CSVEGGGILPDTQYF.